This T cell receptor beta chain derives from a study of blood T cells in healthy people across ages. A sample-barcoded 5' primer and a J-beta primer mix were used in a second PCR of roughly 7 to 11 cycles. A single record per CDR3 protein comes from TCRdb applying MiXCR to the 5' RACE reads. The sample lists roughly 1.5 million distinct CDR3 sequences; 40% to 45% were seen once. This CDR3 spans 13 amino acids. The germline V gene encodes CDR1 SGHTA and CDR2 FQGNSA. The V end lost 5 bases, the J end lost 7 bases, and 14 bases lay between the germline ends. This clonotype turned up a few times. This clonotype was obtained from a woman aged 18-29 years in good health. The chain carries TRBV7-2 and TRBJ1-2; D unresolved. Material for sequencing was blood. The CDR3 DNA follows: TGTGCCAGCAGCCCTCTAACCGCCGGTGGCTACACCTTC. Protein product: CASSPLTAGGYTF.